The clone carrying this T cell receptor (beta chain) came up once. The sample is drawn from a study of blood T cell repertoires in COVID-19. On the study more broadly: The analysed material was cDNA or gDNA that came from T cells, B-cell-depleted T cells, or PBMCs.

Per germline, CDR1 WNHNN and CDR2 SYGVQD (reference sequence). The CDR3 is 15 amino acids. Unmatched junction bases numbered 5, after V lost 3 bases and J lost 4 bases. Per the authors' pipeline: Reference gene primer amplification gave estimated nucleated cell counts. Clones were read by immunoSEQ multiplex PCR, and TCRdb kept only the in-frame ones, dropping some. Clone size and the V and J calls come from that table; the DNA yielded D and trimming. The table records some 250,000 clones, around 88% of them present only once. The chain links TRBV10-1 to TRBJ2-7, with 11 positions matching TRBD2. Sequenced sample: peripheral blood. This TCR was recovered from a man aged 25-45 years with active or convalescent COVID-19. In nucleotides, the CDR3 is TGCGCCAGCAGTGAAACTAGCGGGGGAAGATACGAGCAGTACTTC. Translation gives CASSETSGGRYEQYF.